The rows below give T cell receptor beta chains drawn from one sample of a study of beta chain features in type 1 diabetes. The data were produced by immunoSEQ multiplex PCR, yet TCRdb's version contains in-frame clones alone and is incomplete. The profile shows around 310,000 clones, about 13% of them singletons. Sequences were obtained from naive CD4+ T cells from blood. The source is a woman younger than 35 with type 1 diabetes. CDR3s include the opening cysteine and the closing phenylalanine or tryptophan. Fields, in order: CDR3 length, J gene, V gene, clone size, CDR3 protein. Clone size appears in some rows only: once, few, many, or a class for an expanded clone.

14 | TRBJ1-5 | TRBV30 | - | CAWSVALGNQPQHF
14 | TRBJ2-7 | TRBV7-6 | - | CASSSLTETAEQYF
13 | TRBJ1-1 | TRBV5-5 | - | CASSLTGDTEAFF
14 | TRBJ2-7 | TRBV2 | - | CASSPRTTSYEQYF
14 | TRBJ2-1 | TRBV4-1 | - | CASSQAPGYNEQFF
15 | TRBJ1-5 | TRBV2 | - | CASSQDRRSNQPQHF
13 | TRBJ1-2 | TRBV6-5 | few | CASRPPGGSFNTF
16 | TRBJ2-5 | TRBV7-2 | few | CASSLVSSGNVETQYF
14 | TRBJ1-2 | TRBV19 | - | CASSKPTGHYGYTF
14 | TRBJ2-7 | TRBV10-3 | - | CAIRPGTAIYEQYF
13 | TRBJ2-7 | TRBV6-6 | few | CASSSGTGGEQYF
14 | TRBJ2-7 | TRBV6-1 | few | CASSDNIHSYEQYF
16 | TRBJ2-1 | TRBV19 | few | CASSISSGIVYNEQFF
11 | TRBJ2-1 | TRBV6-5 | - | CASSTQTEQFF
15 | TRBJ2-7 | TRBV19 | few | CASSLQGGSPYEQYF
15 | TRBJ1-5 | TRBV30 | few | CAWSVQGAPRQPQHF
12 | TRBJ1-2 | TRBV29-1 | - | CSVGPQGQGYTF
17 | TRBJ2-1 | TRBV7-6 | - | CASSPWTSGSSYNEQFF
13 | TRBJ1-5 | TRBV19 | few | CASSIQGKQPQHF
14 | TRBJ1-2 | TRBV30 | - | CAWNSGGWNYGYTF
16 | TRBJ2-1 | TRBV5-4 | - | CASSFHRGGSYNEQFF
15 | TRBJ2-1 | TRBV7-2 | few | CASSLVPGGSNEQFF
15 | TRBJ1-5 | TRBV5-1 | few | CASSLAQGKGQPQHF
14 | TRBJ2-1 | TRBV5-5 | few | CASSMTEGRNEQFF
15 | TRBJ2-7 | TRBV5-6 | few | CASSSILAGVEEQYF
14 | TRBJ2-3 | TRBV30 | - | CAWSTDGGKDTQYF
11 | TRBJ2-1 | TRBV7-2 | - | CASNIAGEQFF
15 | TRBJ1-1 | TRBV7-2 | - | CASSLAEHAGSKTFF
18 | TRBJ2-3 | TRBV4-3 | - | CASRNLGQAGGLADTQYF
14 | TRBJ2-7 | TRBV7-2 | few | CASSPLGLAGEQYF
16 | TRBJ2-1 | TRBV7-2 | few | CASSPLRLANYNEQFF
17 | TRBJ2-2 | TRBV19 | - | CASSIDLRRENTGELFF
15 | TRBJ2-1 | TRBV9 | few | CASSPQRAGVDEQFF
14 | TRBJ1-2 | TRBV5-6 | - | CASSLERTNYGYTF
16 | TRBJ2-3 | TRBV12-2 | - | CASRLRTSGTHDTQYF
13 | TRBJ2-5 | TRBV9 | - | CASSVGLEETQYF